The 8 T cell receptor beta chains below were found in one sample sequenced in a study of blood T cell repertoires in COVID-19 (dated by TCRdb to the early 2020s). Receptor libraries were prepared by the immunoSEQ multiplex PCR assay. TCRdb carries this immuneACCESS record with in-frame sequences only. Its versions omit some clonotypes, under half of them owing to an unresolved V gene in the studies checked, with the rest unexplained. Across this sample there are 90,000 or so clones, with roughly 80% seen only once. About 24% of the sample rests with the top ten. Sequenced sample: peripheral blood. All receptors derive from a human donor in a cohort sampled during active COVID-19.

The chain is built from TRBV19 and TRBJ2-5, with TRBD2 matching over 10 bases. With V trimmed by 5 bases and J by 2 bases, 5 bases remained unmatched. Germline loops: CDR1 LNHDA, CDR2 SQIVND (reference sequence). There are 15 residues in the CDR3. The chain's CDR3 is CASSVISGRQETQYF. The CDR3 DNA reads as TGTGCCAGTAGTGTAATTAGCGGGAGGCAAGAGACCCAGTACTTC.

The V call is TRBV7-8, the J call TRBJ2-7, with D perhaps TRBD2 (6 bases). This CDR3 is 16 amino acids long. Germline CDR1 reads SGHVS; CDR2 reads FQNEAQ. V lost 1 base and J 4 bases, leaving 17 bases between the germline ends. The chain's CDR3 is CASSLEGGPLGYEQYF. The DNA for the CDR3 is TGTGCCAGCAGCTTAGAGGGAGGCCCCTTGGGTTACGAGCAGTACTTC.

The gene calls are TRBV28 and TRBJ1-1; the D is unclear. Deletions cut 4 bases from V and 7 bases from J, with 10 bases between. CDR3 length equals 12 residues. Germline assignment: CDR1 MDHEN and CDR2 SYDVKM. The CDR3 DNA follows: TGTGCCAGCAGTTCCCGGACTGTTGAAGCTTTCTTT. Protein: CASSSRTVEAFF.

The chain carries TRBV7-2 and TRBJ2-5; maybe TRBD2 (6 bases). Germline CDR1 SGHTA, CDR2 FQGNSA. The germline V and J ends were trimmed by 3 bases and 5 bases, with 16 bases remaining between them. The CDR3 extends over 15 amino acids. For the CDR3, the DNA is TGTGCCAGCAGCTTGTTCTTGGTTGCGGGGGAGACCCAGTACTTC. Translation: CASSLFLVAGETQYF.

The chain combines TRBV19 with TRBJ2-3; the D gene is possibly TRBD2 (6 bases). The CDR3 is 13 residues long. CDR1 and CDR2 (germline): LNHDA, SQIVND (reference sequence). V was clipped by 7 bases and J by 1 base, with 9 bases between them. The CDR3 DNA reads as TGTGCCAGTATGGCTAGCGGCACAGATACGCAGTATTTT. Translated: CASMASGTDTQYF. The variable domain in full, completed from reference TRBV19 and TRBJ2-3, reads DGGITQSPKYLFRKEGQNVTLSCEQNLNHDAMYWYRQDPGQGLRLIYYSQIVNDFQKGDIAEGYSVSREKKESFPLTVTSAQKNPTAFYLCASMASGTDTQYFGPGTRLTVL.

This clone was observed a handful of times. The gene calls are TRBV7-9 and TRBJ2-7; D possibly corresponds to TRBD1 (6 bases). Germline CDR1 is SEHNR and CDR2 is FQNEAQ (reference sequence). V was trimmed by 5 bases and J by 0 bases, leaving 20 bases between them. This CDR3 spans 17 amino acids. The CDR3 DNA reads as TGTGCCAGCAGCCCAGGTAGGGGGAAAGAGGGCTCCTACGAGCAGTACTTC. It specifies CASSPGRGKEGSYEQYF. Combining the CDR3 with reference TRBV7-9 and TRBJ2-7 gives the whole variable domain DTGVSQNPRHKITKRGQNVTFRCDPISEHNRLYWYRQTLGQGPEFLTYFQNEAQLEKSRLLSDRFSAERPKGSFSTLEIQRTEQGDSAMYLCASSPGRGKEGSYEQYFGPGTRLTVT.

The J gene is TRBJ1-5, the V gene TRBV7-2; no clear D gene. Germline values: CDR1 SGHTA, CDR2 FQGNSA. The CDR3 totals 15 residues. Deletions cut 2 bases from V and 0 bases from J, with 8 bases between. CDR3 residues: CASSLSGDSNQPQHF. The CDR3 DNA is TGTGCCAGCAGCTTATCAGGTGATAGCAATCAGCCCCAGCATTTT.

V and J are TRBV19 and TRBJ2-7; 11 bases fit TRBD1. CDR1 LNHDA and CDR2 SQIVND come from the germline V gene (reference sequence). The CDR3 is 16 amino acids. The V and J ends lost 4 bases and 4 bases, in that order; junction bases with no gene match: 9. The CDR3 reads CASSRTPGQGVYEQYF. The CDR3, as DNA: TGTGCCAGTAGTAGAACACCGGGACAGGGGGTGTACGAGCAGTACTTC.